This T cell receptor (beta chain) was sequenced during a study of shared clonotypes between healthy human individuals (dated by TCRdb to 2018 to 2021). About the investigation overall: The cohort included a few men and a couple of women between 18 and 49 years of age. For each donor, CD4 naive and CD4 memory were each run on three plates, CD8 naive on two plates, and CD8 memory on one plate. To estimate repertoire size and how much clonotype sharing occurs between individuals, the study deeply sequenced the blood TCR repertoires of about 5 healthy adults. Libraries were prepared and TCR repertoires were sequenced by different laboratories using diverse techniques, in order to increase sequencing depth and limit assay-specific biases. Each donor's leukapheresis produced roughly between about 0.85 and 10 billion PBMCs. Overall study outcomes, separate from this receptor: Compared with non-shared clonotypes, the clonotypes found in all four sorted-subset donors had higher generation probabilities. Naive subsets generally had larger estimated clonotype richness than memory subsets. Only blood was sampled, and tissue TCR repertoires likely differ from those in blood. Sharing across four donors was observed for 5% to 6.5% of naive CD4, about 4% of naive CD8, 2% to 2.5% of memory CD4, and roughly 0.4% of memory CD8 clonotypes. The genetic and exposure-history diversity represented was limited by the small number of donors. Even with the large sequencing depth, rarefaction of the sorted-subset datasets indicated that sequencing was incomplete. Pairwise subsampling led to the expectation that sequencing depth would affect the degree of clonotype sharing among donors.

Remarks on this clone: Its target antigen remains unknown. Qualities for individual bases were not recorded, and no much larger clone is one base off.

CD8 naive samples consisted of CD45RO-negative cells that were positively selected for CCR7, yielding a CD45RA+CCR7+ population without TemRA cells. The donors were healthy, HIV-negative adults who had no recently reported acute infections or vaccinations. Only Caucasian adults living in Nashville, Tennessee, USA were represented among the donors. Blood was collected by leukapheresis, and PBMCs were isolated by Ficoll-Histopaque density gradient centrifugation and then cryopreserved in liquid nitrogen vapor phase. Analytical flow cytometry was used to check the purity and quantity of each magnetically sorted T cell population. Genomic DNA was isolated from every sorted fraction and measured by UV absorbance on a Nanodrop 2000c. TCR CDR3 regions were amplified from genomic DNA by multiplex PCR using the deep immunoSEQ assay. Genomic DNA extracted from each cell subset was distributed evenly over all wells of several immunoSEQ 96-well plates, and each plate served as one replicate. For sorted subsets, each replicate PCR was loaded with approximately 190 ng genomic DNA, equivalent to about 30,000 T cell genomes. Purified libraries were measured with a Qubit 3.0 fluorometer, size-checked on a Bioanalyzer 2100, and measured again with the KAPA Library Quantification kit. Each immunoSEQ 96-well plate was sequenced on its own single-read 150-cycle Illumina NextSeq 550 flow cell. In the original analysis: The immunoSEQ output contained only junctional sequences without quality scores, so filtering could not match that applied to full-length reads. To assign V/J genes and CDR3, sequences were annotated against IMGT germline references using PyIR, a Python wrapper for IgBLAST v1.9. Reads with weak V/J assignments (E-value above 1e-6), missing CDR3, stop codons, out-of-frame junctions, or ambiguous translated residues were removed. V3J clonotypes were defined by identical inferred V gene, J gene, and CDR3 amino acid sequence. To compute the percentage overlap between repertoires, the number of shared unique clonotypes was divided by the size of the smaller repertoire. Repertoire richness was assessed with RTK rarefaction, the Chao1 estimator, and Recon v2.1 estimates of unobserved clonotypes. OLGA was used to compute generation probabilities for all TCRbeta clonotypes that the gDNA method yielded from a few donors. In TCRdb, the immuneACCESS table is reduced to in-frame sequences with V and J assigned. These tables do not hold every clone; where another copy was compared, an unresolved V gene accounts for under half, and the others remain unexplained. Clone size and the V and J calls come from that table; the DNA yielded D and trimming. The sample table holds over 750,000 clones, of which roughly 96% were seen once. Approximately 0.2% of the sample belongs to the ten largest clones.

The TCR sequence derives from a man between 25 and 39 years old in good health. Sequenced material: naive CD8+ T cells sorted from blood. This specimen's cell subset or site label, interpreted: CD45RA+CCR7+.

The DNA sequence reads TGTGCCAGTAGTAAGGACAGGAGCTCCTACAATGAGCAGTTCTTC. Translated, it gives CASSKDRSSYNEQFF. This sequence uses TRBV19 and TRBJ2-1, and 7 junctional nucleotides match TRBD1. V trim: 4 bases; J trim: 0 bases; unmatched bases: 3. From the cysteine up to the phenylalanine, the CDR3 has a length of 15 residues. Just the 45-base CDR3 DNA is kept, in frame starting at base 1. The CDR1 and CDR2 encoded by the germline V gene (reference sequence) are LNHDA and SQIVND.